A selection of T cell receptor beta chains follows, all from one sample in a study of blood T cell repertoires in COVID-19. Sequenced by immunoSEQ multiplex PCR; TCRdb stores in-frame clones only, minus some. The sample contains some 180,000 clones, nearly 90% of which appear only once. Sequenced input: peripheral blood. All receptors come from a man aged 55-75 years with active or convalescent COVID-19. CDR3s include the opening cysteine and the closing phenylalanine or tryptophan. Each record gives: CDR3 protein, CDR3 DNA, CDR3 length, V gene, clone size, D gene, J gene. The D gene is left open where the match is weak. Size is omitted from some rows. Given values are once, few, many or a class for expanded clones.

CDR3 protein: CASSQRGGSYNEQFF
CDR3 DNA: TGTGCCAGCAGCCAGCGGGGGGGCTCCTACAATGAGCAGTTCTTC
CDR3 length: 15
V gene: TRBV5-6
clone size: once
D gene: TRBD2
J gene: TRBJ2-1

CDR3 protein: CASSPGGGKQPQHF
CDR3 DNA: TGCGCCAGCAGCCCCGGCGGAGGGAAGCAGCCCCAGCATTTT
CDR3 length: 14
V gene: TRBV4-1
clone size: NA
D gene: NA
J gene: TRBJ1-5

CDR3 protein: CASSLQGANTEAFF
CDR3 DNA: TGCGCCAGCAGCTTACAGGGGGCGAATACTGAAGCTTTCTTT
CDR3 length: 14
V gene: TRBV5-1
clone size: NA
D gene: TRBD1
J gene: TRBJ1-1

CDR3 protein: CASSLSEVSGYTF
CDR3 DNA: TGTGCCAGCAGCTTGTCCGAGGTATCTGGCTACACCTTC
CDR3 length: 13
V gene: TRBV5-4
clone size: few
D gene: NA
J gene: TRBJ1-2

CDR3 protein: CASSFYKGGHSPLHF
CDR3 DNA: TGTGCCAGCAGCTTTTATAAGGGGGGGCATTCACCCCTCCACTTT
CDR3 length: 15
V gene: TRBV11-2
clone size: NA
D gene: NA
J gene: TRBJ1-6

CDR3 protein: CASSLVFGGSTDTQYF
CDR3 DNA: TGTGCCAGCAGCTTAGTTTTTGGGGGCTCCACAGATACGCAGTATTTT
CDR3 length: 16
V gene: TRBV11-3
clone size: NA
D gene: NA
J gene: TRBJ2-3

CDR3 protein: CASSEVWGGTEAFF
CDR3 DNA: TGTGCCAGCAGTGAAGTTTGGGGGGGCACTGAAGCTTTCTTT
CDR3 length: 14
V gene: TRBV6-1
clone size: NA
D gene: NA
J gene: TRBJ1-1

CDR3 protein: CASGSTGGDTGELFF
CDR3 DNA: TGTGCCAGCGGCTCGACAGGGGGCGACACCGGGGAGCTGTTTTTT
CDR3 length: 15
V gene: TRBV6-6
clone size: NA
D gene: TRBD1
J gene: TRBJ2-2

CDR3 protein: CASLTFWTSGGHNEQFF
CDR3 DNA: TGTGCCAGCCTAACCTTCTGGACTAGCGGGGGCCACAATGAGCAGTTCTTC
CDR3 length: 17
V gene: TRBV2
clone size: NA
D gene: TRBD2
J gene: TRBJ2-1

CDR3 protein: CASSQRLDYEQYF
CDR3 DNA: TGTGCCAGCAGTCAACGACTCGACTACGAGCAGTACTTC
CDR3 length: 13
V gene: TRBV2
clone size: NA
D gene: NA
J gene: TRBJ2-7

CDR3 protein: CASSLDREPQHF
CDR3 DNA: TGTGCCAGCAGCCTCGACCGGGAGCCCCAGCATTTT
CDR3 length: 12
V gene: TRBV2
clone size: NA
D gene: NA
J gene: TRBJ1-5

CDR3 protein: CASSHPGSTGDDYGYTF
CDR3 DNA: TGCGCCAGCAGTCACCCCGGGTCCACCGGAGATGACTATGGCTACACCTTC
CDR3 length: 17
V gene: TRBV23-1
clone size: once
D gene: NA
J gene: TRBJ1-2

CDR3 protein: CATRETGNDEQYF
CDR3 DNA: TGTGCCACCAGAGAAACAGGGAACGACGAGCAGTACTTC
CDR3 length: 13
V gene: TRBV24-1
clone size: once
D gene: NA
J gene: TRBJ2-7

CDR3 protein: CASSSRDTQYF
CDR3 DNA: TGCGCCAGCAGTTCTAGAGATACGCAGTATTTT
CDR3 length: 11
V gene: TRBV10-1
clone size: NA
D gene: NA
J gene: TRBJ2-3

CDR3 protein: CASSLAGRRSYNSPLHF
CDR3 DNA: TGTGCCAGCAGCTTGGCAGGGCGCAGGTCCTATAATTCACCCCTCCACTTT
CDR3 length: 17
V gene: TRBV5-5
clone size: few
D gene: NA
J gene: TRBJ1-6

CDR3 protein: CASSLRDQETQYF
CDR3 DNA: TGTGCCAGCAGCTTACGGGACCAAGAGACCCAGTACTTC
CDR3 length: 13
V gene: TRBV13
clone size: NA
D gene: NA
J gene: TRBJ2-5

CDR3 protein: CASSPTGLHEQFF
CDR3 DNA: TGTGCCAGCAGCCCGACAGGGCTCCATGAGCAGTTCTTC
CDR3 length: 13
V gene: TRBV7-2
clone size: NA
D gene: TRBD1
J gene: TRBJ2-1

CDR3 protein: CASSPQAAPNTEAFF
CDR3 DNA: TGTGCCAGCAGCCCCCAAGCGGCCCCAAACACTGAAGCTTTCTTT
CDR3 length: 15
V gene: TRBV9
clone size: NA
D gene: NA
J gene: TRBJ1-1

CDR3 protein: CASSPSDRVGYGYTF
CDR3 DNA: TGTGCCAGCAGCCCCTCGGACAGGGTGGGTTATGGCTACACCTTC
CDR3 length: 15
V gene: TRBV7-2
clone size: NA
D gene: TRBD1
J gene: TRBJ1-2

CDR3 protein: CASSHNRNTEAFF
CDR3 DNA: TGTGCCAGCAGTCATAACAGGAACACTGAAGCTTTCTTT
CDR3 length: 13
V gene: TRBV11-3
clone size: NA
D gene: NA
J gene: TRBJ1-1

CDR3 protein: CSVVRGNTIYF
CDR3 DNA: TGCAGCGTTGTAAGGGGGAACACCATATATTTT
CDR3 length: 11
V gene: TRBV29-1
clone size: many
D gene: NA
J gene: TRBJ1-3

CDR3 protein: CASSVTPSGGALGELFF
CDR3 DNA: TGCGCCAGCAGCGTCACACCTAGCGGGGGGGCCCTCGGGGAGCTGTTTTTT
CDR3 length: 17
V gene: TRBV4-1
clone size: few
D gene: TRBD2
J gene: TRBJ2-2

CDR3 protein: CASGLVMGARDQPQHF
CDR3 DNA: TGTGCTAGTGGTTTGGTAATGGGGGCGAGGGATCAGCCCCAGCATTTT
CDR3 length: 16
V gene: TRBV12-5
clone size: NA
D gene: NA
J gene: TRBJ1-5

CDR3 protein: CASSERTGGDSPLHF
CDR3 DNA: TGTGCCAGCAGTGAACGAACAGGGGGGGATTCACCCCTCCACTTT
CDR3 length: 15
V gene: TRBV6-1
clone size: NA
D gene: TRBD1
J gene: TRBJ1-6

CDR3 protein: CASRQTGGVRNTEAFF
CDR3 DNA: TGTGCCAGCAGGCAAACAGGGGGCGTGAGGAACACTGAAGCTTTCTTT
CDR3 length: 16
V gene: TRBV6-6
clone size: NA
D gene: TRBD1
J gene: TRBJ1-1

CDR3 protein: CASTYPGTGYYGYTF
CDR3 DNA: TGTGCCAGCACATATCCCGGGACAGGGTATTATGGCTACACCTTC
CDR3 length: 15
V gene: TRBV21-1
clone size: once
D gene: NA
J gene: TRBJ1-2

CDR3 protein: CATTQGQGGGYTF
CDR3 DNA: TGTGCCACCACCCAGGGACAGGGGGGTGGCTACACCTTC
CDR3 length: 13
V gene: TRBV15
clone size: NA
D gene: TRBD1
J gene: TRBJ1-2

CDR3 protein: CASSLIAGTGADTQYF
CDR3 DNA: TGTGCCAGCAGCTTAATCGCGGGGACAGGGGCAGATACGCAGTATTTT
CDR3 length: 16
V gene: TRBV7-2
clone size: NA
D gene: TRBD1
J gene: TRBJ2-3

CDR3 protein: CASGTRGSWSYNSPLHF
CDR3 DNA: TGTGCCAGCGGGACACGCGGTTCATGGTCCTATAATTCACCCCTCCACTTT
CDR3 length: 17
V gene: TRBV6-7
clone size: few
D gene: NA
J gene: TRBJ1-6

CDR3 protein: CAWSPTGYNEQFF
CDR3 DNA: TGTGCCTGGAGCCCGACAGGTTACAATGAGCAGTTCTTC
CDR3 length: 13
V gene: TRBV30
clone size: NA
D gene: NA
J gene: TRBJ2-1

CDR3 protein: CAIYSGANVLTF
CDR3 DNA: TGTGCCATCTACTCTGGGGCCAACGTCCTGACTTTC
CDR3 length: 12
V gene: TRBV10-3
clone size: NA
D gene: NA
J gene: TRBJ2-6

CDR3 protein: CASSQGRGPGVHSNQPQHF
CDR3 DNA: TGCGCCAGCAGCCAAGGTAGGGGGCCTGGGGTCCATAGCAATCAGCCCCAGCATTTT
CDR3 length: 19
V gene: TRBV4-1
clone size: few
D gene: TRBD1
J gene: TRBJ1-5

CDR3 protein: CASSARENTEAFF
CDR3 DNA: TGTGCCAGCAGCGCGAGGGAGAACACTGAAGCTTTCTTT
CDR3 length: 13
V gene: TRBV9
clone size: once
D gene: NA
J gene: TRBJ1-1

CDR3 protein: CASSRQSNQPQHF
CDR3 DNA: TGTGCCAGTTCGAGACAGTCCAATCAGCCCCAGCATTTT
CDR3 length: 13
V gene: TRBV6-5
clone size: NA
D gene: NA
J gene: TRBJ1-5

CDR3 protein: CASSSRVPYGYTF
CDR3 DNA: TGTGCCAGCAGCTCCCGGGTCCCCTATGGCTACACCTTC
CDR3 length: 13
V gene: TRBV5-6
clone size: NA
D gene: NA
J gene: TRBJ1-2

CDR3 protein: CASSPQTGTGTDTQYF
CDR3 DNA: TGTGCCAGCTCACCCCAGACCGGGACAGGCACAGATACGCAGTATTTT
CDR3 length: 16
V gene: TRBV18
clone size: NA
D gene: TRBD1
J gene: TRBJ2-3

CDR3 protein: CASSQLDFPGQPSYEQYF
CDR3 DNA: TGTGCCAGCAGCCAACTCGACTTTCCGGGACAGCCCTCCTACGAGCAGTACTTC
CDR3 length: 18
V gene: TRBV4-2
clone size: NA
D gene: TRBD1
J gene: TRBJ2-7

CDR3 protein: CASSALAGGTSTDTQYF
CDR3 DNA: TGTGCCAGCAGCGCCCTAGCGGGGGGGACTAGCACAGATACGCAGTATTTT
CDR3 length: 17
V gene: TRBV9
clone size: once
D gene: TRBD2
J gene: TRBJ2-3

CDR3 protein: CASRLNPGGGGGYTF
CDR3 DNA: TGTGCCAGCAGGCTAAATCCAGGGGGAGGTGGTGGCTACACCTTC
CDR3 length: 15
V gene: TRBV13
clone size: NA
D gene: TRBD1
J gene: TRBJ1-2

CDR3 protein: CASSYSGTGDYYGYTF
CDR3 DNA: TGTGCCAGCAGTTACTCCGGGACAGGGGATTACTATGGCTACACCTTC
CDR3 length: 16
V gene: TRBV6-5
clone size: NA
D gene: TRBD1
J gene: TRBJ1-2

CDR3 protein: CARGQVSNQPQHF
CDR3 DNA: TGTGCCAGGGGACAGGTCAGCAATCAGCCCCAGCATTTT
CDR3 length: 13
V gene: TRBV6-5
clone size: NA
D gene: TRBD1
J gene: TRBJ1-5

CDR3 protein: CASSWDRGQSGGYTF
CDR3 DNA: TGTGCCAGCAGCTGGGACAGGGGGCAGTCGGGTGGCTACACCTTC
CDR3 length: 15
V gene: TRBV7-9
clone size: NA
D gene: TRBD1
J gene: TRBJ1-2

CDR3 protein: CASSPFEYYGYTF
CDR3 DNA: TGTGCCAGCAGCCCATTCGAGTACTATGGCTACACCTTC
CDR3 length: 13
V gene: TRBV9
clone size: NA
D gene: NA
J gene: TRBJ1-2

CDR3 protein: CASSRLGGTRDTQYF
CDR3 DNA: TGCGCCAGCAGCCGCCTTGGGGGGACGCGGGATACGCAGTATTTT
CDR3 length: 15
V gene: TRBV5-1
clone size: NA
D gene: NA
J gene: TRBJ2-3

CDR3 protein: CASSPPGQGPSSYEQYF
CDR3 DNA: TGTGCCAGCTCACCACCGGGACAGGGCCCTAGCTCCTACGAGCAGTACTTC
CDR3 length: 17
V gene: TRBV18
clone size: few
D gene: TRBD1
J gene: TRBJ2-7

CDR3 protein: CASSSIGQGGYTF
CDR3 DNA: TGTGCCAGCAGCTCTATCGGACAGGGTGGCTACACCTTC
CDR3 length: 13
V gene: TRBV7-2
clone size: NA
D gene: TRBD1
J gene: TRBJ1-2

CDR3 protein: CASSQVGARSSYGYTF
CDR3 DNA: TGCGCCAGCAGCCAAGTAGGCGCCAGGTCTTCCTATGGCTACACCTTC
CDR3 length: 16
V gene: TRBV4-1
clone size: NA
D gene: NA
J gene: TRBJ1-2

CDR3 protein: CATRDSSYQTQYF
CDR3 DNA: TGTGCCACCAGAGACAGTTCCTACCAGACCCAGTACTTC
CDR3 length: 13
V gene: TRBV24-1
clone size: NA
D gene: NA
J gene: TRBJ2-5

CDR3 protein: CASSYGGAPNSPLHF
CDR3 DNA: TGTGCCAGCAGTTACGGGGGGGCCCCCAATTCACCCCTCCACTTT
CDR3 length: 15
V gene: TRBV6-6
clone size: NA
D gene: NA
J gene: TRBJ1-6